The 9 T cell receptor beta chains below come from one sample, sequenced in a study of CD8+CD57+ T cells in acquired aplastic anemia. The study profiled TCR beta VDJ and CDR3 using genomic DNA as template. TCRdb reprocessed the reads with MiXCR, giving one entry per CDR3 protein. Among 60,000 or so distinct CDR3 sequences listed, around 50% were seen once. The sequenced material came from sorted CD4+, CD8+, or CD8+CD57+ T cells (not recorded which) from PBMCs. The origin of the receptors is a human donor in good health, serving as a control.

The rearrangement joins TRBV11-2 to TRBJ2-3, with 10 bases identical to TRBD2. There are 15 residues in the CDR3. CDR1 and CDR2 (germline): SGHAT, FQNNGV. With 5 bases clipped from V and 1 base from J, the junction kept 3 bases outside the gene matches. The CDR3 nucleotides are TGTGCCAGCAGCCTCCTAGCGGGGGGCACAGATACGCAGTATTTT. As protein: CASSLLAGGTDTQYF.

The V gene is TRBV15, the J gene TRBJ1-2; D gene ambiguous. V was clipped by 5 bases and J by 7 bases, with 14 bases between them. From germline, CDR1 is LNHNV and CDR2 YYDKDF (reference sequence). The length of the CDR3 is 13 residues. The CDR3 DNA reads as TGTGCCACCAGCGCAGAGGCCCTGCGTGGCTACACCTTC. Its protein is CATSAEALRGYTF.

V gene TRBV10-3 combines with J gene TRBJ2-1, with no clear D. This CDR3 is 14 amino acids long. The germline gives CDR1 ENHRY, CDR2 SYGVKD. Trimming left V 1 base short and J 10 bases short, with 14 bases between. The CDR3 sequence: CAISELVPEREQFF. CDR3 sequence (DNA): TGTGCCATCAGTGAGTTAGTCCCAGAACGGGAGCAGTTCTTC.

This clonotype was seen ten or more times. CDR3 sequence: CASRNTGTGKESYGYTF. CDR3 sequence (DNA): TGTGCCAGCAGGAACACCGGGACAGGGAAAGAGAGCTATGGCTACACCTTC. V and J are TRBV6-1 and TRBJ1-2; 9 bases match TRBD1. Germline CDR1 MNHNS, CDR2 SASEGT. V shed 6 bases and J 4 bases; nucleotides not matched to a gene: 15. The CDR3 contains 17 residues.

This clonotype was seen repeatedly, ten times or more. CDR3 nucleotide sequence: TGTGCCAGCAGTGGACAGATAGCCAAAAACATTCAGTACTTC. This gives the protein CASSGQIAKNIQYF. This chain links TRBV2 with TRBJ2-4; D is possibly TRBD1 (5 bases). The CDR3 spans 14 residues. V lost 4 bases and J 0 bases, leaving 7 bases between the germline ends. Germline V gene lookup returns CDR1 SNHLY and CDR2 FYNNEI.

This chain connects TRBV29-1 to TRBJ2-1; D may be TRBD2 (6 bases). CDR1 is SQVTM, CDR2 ANQGSEA, per germline. V dropped 5 bases and J dropped 10 bases, with 12 bases sitting between them. This CDR3 comprises 11 residues. CDR3 sequence (DNA): TGCAGCGTTAGACTAGTCTGGGAGCAGTTCTTC. Protein: CSVRLVWEQFF.

The sample holds many counts of this clonotype. The chain couples TRBV27 to TRBJ2-7; D is undetermined. This CDR3 is 14 amino acids long. Germline V lookup: CDR1 MNHEY, CDR2 SMNVEV (reference sequence). V was trimmed by 0 bases and J by 2 bases, leaving 8 bases between them. The CDR3 nucleotides read TGTGCCAGCAGTTTATCCCCTAGGACCTACGAGCAGTACTTC. Its protein is CASSLSPRTYEQYF.

This clonotype is classed as medium-sized. The genes are TRBV10-2 and TRBJ2-7; tentative D call: TRBD1 (6 bases). CDR1 is WSHSY and CDR2 is SAAADI in the germline V gene. The CDR3 extends over 12 amino acids. Trimming took off 11 bases at V and 5 bases at J, with 16 bases between the two ends. This CDR3 is CAAIGGGNEQYF. The CDR3 nucleotides are TGCGCCGCAATAGGTGGGGGCAACGAGCAGTACTTC.

On this clonotype: The missing conserved phenylalanine or tryptophan at the end of this CDR3 makes a read error likely. The chain is built from TRBV7-2 and TRBJ1-5; D call uncertain. Germline-derived CDR1 and CDR2 are SGHTA and FQGNSA. There are 10 residues in the CDR3. Trimming stripped 2 bases from V and 11 bases from J, with 4 bases between. CDR3 bases: TGTGCCAGCAGCTTAATGTCCCAGCATCTT. This encodes CASSLMSQHL.